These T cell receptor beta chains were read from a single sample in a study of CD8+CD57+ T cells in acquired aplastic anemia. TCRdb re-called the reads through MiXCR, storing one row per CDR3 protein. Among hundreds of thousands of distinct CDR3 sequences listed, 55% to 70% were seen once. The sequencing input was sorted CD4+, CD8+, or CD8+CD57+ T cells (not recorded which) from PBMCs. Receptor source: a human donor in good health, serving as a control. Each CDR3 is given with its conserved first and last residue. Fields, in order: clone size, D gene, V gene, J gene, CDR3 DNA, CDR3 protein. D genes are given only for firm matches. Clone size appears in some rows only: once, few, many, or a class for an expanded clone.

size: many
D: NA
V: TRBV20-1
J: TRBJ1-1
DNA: TGCAGTGCTAGCGGTACGGGACAAACCCAAGCTTTCTTT
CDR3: CSASGTGQTQAFF

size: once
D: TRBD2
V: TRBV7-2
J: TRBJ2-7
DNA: TGTGCCAGCAGCCGGACACTAGCGGGGGGTTTCTTC
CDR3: CASSRTLAGGFF

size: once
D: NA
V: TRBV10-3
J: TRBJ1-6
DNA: TGTGCCAGCGGTCGGGGTGGGGAGGCTGGAGCCCACCTCCACTTT
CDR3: CASGRGGEAGAHLHF

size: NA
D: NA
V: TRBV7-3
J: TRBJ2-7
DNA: TGTGCTAGCAGCTTAGCGACAGGAGATAATTCACCCCTCTACTTC
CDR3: CASSLATGDNSPLYF

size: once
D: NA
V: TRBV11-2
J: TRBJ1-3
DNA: TGTGCCAGCAGCTTAGAACTGGGGAGCAGAAACACCATATATTTT
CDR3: CASSLELGSRNTIYF

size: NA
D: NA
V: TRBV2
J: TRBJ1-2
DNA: TGCGCCAGCAGCTTTTCGGCAGGGGACGATGAGCCCACCTTC
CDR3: CASSFSAGDDEPTF

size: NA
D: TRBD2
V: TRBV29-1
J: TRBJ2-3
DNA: TGCAGCGTTGAAGGTGTAGGACTAGCGGGGGGGAGCACAGATACGCAGTATTTT
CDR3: CSVEGVGLAGGSTDTQYF

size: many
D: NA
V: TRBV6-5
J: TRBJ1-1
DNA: TGTGCCAGCAGCGTGCTTCGGGGGACTGAAGCTTTCTTT
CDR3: CASSVLRGTEAFF

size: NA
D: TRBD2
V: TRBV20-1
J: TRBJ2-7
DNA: TGCAGTGCTAGAGATGTGGGGGGGGGCGAGCAGTACTTC
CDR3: CSARDVGGGEQYF

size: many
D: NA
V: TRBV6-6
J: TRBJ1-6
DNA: TGTGCCAGCAGTCACGGTGCGAATTCACCCCTCCACTTT
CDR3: CASSHGANSPLHF

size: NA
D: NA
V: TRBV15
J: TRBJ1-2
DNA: TGTGCCACCAGCAGCGTGGGAGTACTCTATGGCTACACCTTC
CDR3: CATSSVGVLYGYTF

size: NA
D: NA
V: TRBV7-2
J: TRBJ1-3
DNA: TGTGCCAGCAGCCGAGTGCCGGGCTCGGGAAACACACTATATTTT
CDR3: CASSRVPGSGNTLYF

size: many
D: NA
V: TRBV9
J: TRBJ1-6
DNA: TGTGCCAGCAGCGTAGGTGGCGGGGACATCGGATCACCCCTCCACTTT
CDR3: CASSVGGGDIGSPLHF

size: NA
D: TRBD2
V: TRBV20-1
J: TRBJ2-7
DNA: TGCAGTGCCAGCGGGGCACCCATCTACGAGCAGTACTTC
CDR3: CSASGAPIYEQYF

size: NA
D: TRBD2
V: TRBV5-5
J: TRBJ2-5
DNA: TGTGCCAGCAGCTTCTCCCCCTTAGCGGGGATAAAAGAGACCCAGTACTTC
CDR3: CASSFSPLAGIKETQYF

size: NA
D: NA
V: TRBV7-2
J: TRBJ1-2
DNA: TGTGCCAGCAGCTGGAAAGTACTTCGTGCCGGGCACCAGGGCTACACCTTC
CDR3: CASSWKVLRAGHQGYTF

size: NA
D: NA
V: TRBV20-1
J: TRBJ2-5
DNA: TGCAGTGCCAGGGACCACTTCCAAGAGACCCAGTACTTC
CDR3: CSARDHFQETQYF

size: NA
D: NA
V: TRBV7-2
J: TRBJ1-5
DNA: TGTGCCAGCAGTTTCGCAGGACGGGGGAGTGAGAAACAGCATTTT
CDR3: CASSFAGRGSEKQHF

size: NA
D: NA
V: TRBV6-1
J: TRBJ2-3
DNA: TGTGCCAGCTCACCAAATGGCCTAGCCACAGATGCGCAGTATTTT
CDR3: CASSPNGLATDAQYF

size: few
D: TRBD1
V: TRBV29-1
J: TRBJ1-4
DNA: TGCAGCGTGGGACAGGGGGACCCGAGTGAAAAACTGTTTTTT
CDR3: CSVGQGDPSEKLFF

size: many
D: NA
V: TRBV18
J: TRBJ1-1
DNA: TGTGCCAGCAGTCCGGGACGGCTGAACACTGAAGCTTTCTTT
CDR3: CASSPGRLNTEAFF

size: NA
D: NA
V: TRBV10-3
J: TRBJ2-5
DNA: TGTGCCATCAGTGACTTCTTGGGGAGCTACAACTTC
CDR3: CAISDFLGSYNF

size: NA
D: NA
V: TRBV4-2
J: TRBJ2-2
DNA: TGTGTCAGCAGCCAAGATCGAGGCAGCTCATGGGGGACCGGGGAGCTGTTTTTT
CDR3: CVSSQDRGSSWGTGELFF

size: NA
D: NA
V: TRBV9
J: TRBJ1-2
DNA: TGCGCCAGCAGTACGCGGGCCAAGAGACCCAGTACTTTC
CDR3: CASSTRAKRPSTF

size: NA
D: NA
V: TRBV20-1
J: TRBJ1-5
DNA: TGCAGTGCCACATCGGCGGGTAATCAGCCCCAGCATTTT
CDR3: CSATSAGNQPQHF